This T cell receptor beta chain comes out of a study of T-cell memory formation after mild COVID-19. Broader study findings: Clones shrinking from day 15 to 85 showed even CD4/CD8 mixes; later expanders tilted CD4+.

Regarding this clonotype: The antigen remains unidentified.

The CDR3 consists of 17 residues. The germline gives CDR1 SGHRS, CDR2 YFSETQ. V gave up 0 bases and J gave up 2 bases; unmatched junction bases: 5. TCR alpha and TCR beta cDNA libraries carrying sample barcodes and UMIs were produced by 5'RACE using constant-segment primers. TCRdb passed the 5' RACE reads through MiXCR, listing each CDR3 protein once. Altogether 400,000 or so distinct CDR3 sequences are present, 20% being singletons, with the ten largest covering 7.5% to 10%. The V gene is TRBV5-1, the J gene TRBJ2-3; 11 positions match TRBD2. The source is an adult woman who had mild COVID-19 (a few samples of this study predate the infection). Cell type and time point are not known. The sequencing input was PBMCs or a T cell subset sorted from them (not recorded which). CDR3 nucleotide sequence: TGCGCCAGCAGCTTGGTCGGGACTAGCGGATCCACAGATACGCAGTATTTT. Translated: CASSLVGTSGSTDTQYF.